Following are 14 T cell receptor beta chains from one sample sequenced in a study of T cells in Graves' hyperthyroidism and ophthalmopathy. Amplified regions were TCR beta CDR3 sequences from RNA transcripts. The primer set for the first-round RT-PCR of the TCR CDR3 was HTBI. One entry per CDR3 protein results from TCRdb running MiXCR on the multiplex PCR reads. This table holds approximately 610,000 distinct CDR3 sequences, 14% to 15% found once. Material: blood. These TCRs come from a woman between 40 and 55 years old with Graves' ophthalmopathy.

V gene TRBV29-1 combines with J gene TRBJ1-2; 8 bases match TRBD1. Germline CDR1 and CDR2: SQVTM and ANQGSEA. The V and J ends lost 1 base and 8 bases, in that order; junction bases with no gene match: 6. This CDR3 has 13 residues. CDR3 region: CSVEGQGAGGYTF. In DNA, the CDR3 is TGCAGCGTTGAAGGCCAGGGGGCGGGGGGCTACACCTTC.

Only a few counts were recorded for this clonotype. The chain joins TRBV7-9 to TRBJ2-7, with D perhaps TRBD1 or TRBD2 (6 bases each). With 0 bases removed from V and 6 bases from J, the gap between germline ends came to 15 bases. Looked up from germline, CDR1 is SEHNR and CDR2 is FQNEAQ (reference sequence). The length of the CDR3 is 15 residues. Here the CDR3 DNA reads TGTGCCAGCAGCTTAGCTGGAAGGGGGGATATCGAGCAGTACTTC. This gives the protein CASSLAGRGDIEQYF.

This clonotype has at least ten counts. The rearrangement links TRBV27 to TRBJ1-2; D may be TRBD1 (6 bases). Germline assignment: CDR1 MNHEY and CDR2 SMNVEV (reference sequence). Deletions cut 3 bases from V and 4 bases from J, with 9 bases between. CDR3 length: 13 residues. The CDR3 protein is CASSFRGPYGYTF. The CDR3 DNA reads as TGTGCCAGCAGTTTCAGGGGCCCCTATGGCTACACCTTC.

In its sample, this clonotype was seen many times. The chain links TRBV28 to TRBJ1-5; 7 bases map to TRBD1. The V gene end was trimmed by 2 bases and the J gene end by 3 bases; junction bases not matched to a gene: 4. The CDR3 contains 15 residues. Germline lookup yields CDR1 MDHEN and CDR2 SYDVKM. The CDR3 here is CASSLLQGDNQPQHF. The CDR3 region has the DNA TGTGCCAGCAGTTTACTGCAGGGGGACAATCAGCCCCAGCATTTT.

This clonotype was seen repeatedly, ten times or more. The rearrangement joins TRBV29-1 to TRBJ1-1; 12 bases map to TRBD1. The CDR3 has 16 residues. Germline CDR1 SQVTM, CDR2 ANQGSEA. Trimming took 4 bases from V and 1 from J; bases not matched to a gene: 7. The CDR3 DNA sequence: TGCAGCGTTGGAGGGACAGGGGGCTGGCGGAACACTGAAGCTTTCTTT. Protein: CSVGGTGGWRNTEAFF.

At least ten counts were recorded for this clonotype. The rearrangement joins TRBV11-2 to TRBJ1-1; tentative D call: TRBD1 (6 bases). CDR1 and CDR2 from the germline V gene are SGHAT and FQNNGV. V was shortened by 3 bases and J by 7 bases, with 21 bases between the two germline ends. The CDR3 has 16 residues. This CDR3 reads CASSFITGSGGYEAFF. CDR3 nucleotides: TGTGCCAGCAGCTTCATAACAGGGAGCGGGGGTTATGAAGCTTTCTTT.

The rearrangement uses TRBV14 and TRBJ2-7, with 7 positions matching TRBD2. The CDR3 runs 14 residues. Per the germline V gene, CDR1 is SGHDN and CDR2 is FVKESK. V lost 1 base to trimming and J lost 5 bases; unmatched junction nucleotides: 5. The CDR3 bases are TGTGCCAGCAGCCAAGGGGACTACATCGACGAGCAGTACTTC. Amino acid sequence: CASSQGDYIDEQYF.

This clonotype appeared many times. The chain joins TRBV2 to TRBJ1-1, with D perhaps TRBD1 (6 bases). This CDR3 is built from 13 residues. Trimming pared 4 bases from V and 10 bases from J, leaving 16 bases between. Germline assignment: CDR1 SNHLY and CDR2 FYNNEI. CDR3 amino acids: CASSAGTLGRAFF. The CDR3 DNA reads as TGTGCCAGCAGTGCCGGGACACTCGGGAGAGCTTTCTTT. The variable domain in full, completed from reference TRBV2 and TRBJ1-1, reads EPEVTQTPSHQVTQMGQEVILRCVPISNHLYFYWYRQILGQKVEFLVSFYNNEISEKSEIFDDQFSVERPDGSNFTLKIRSTKLEDSAMYFCASSAGTLGRAFFGQGTRLTVV.

This clonotype was seen many times. The genes are TRBV12-3 or TRBV12-4 and TRBJ2-3; no clear D. This CDR3 contains 12 residues. V lost 3 bases to trimming and J lost 2 bases, with 3 bases between them. CDR3 nucleotides: TGTGCCAGCAGTTTCCCCACAGATACGCAGTATTTT. Encoded protein: CASSFPTDTQYF.

V gene TRBV18 combines with J gene TRBJ2-5, with TRBD1 matching 8 bases. This CDR3 comprises 14 residues. CDR1 and CDR2 (germline): KGHSH, LQKENI. V gave up 4 bases and J gave up 2 bases; unmatched junction bases: 3. The CDR3 sequence is CASSRRQGQETQYF. CDR3 sequence (DNA): TGTGCCAGCTCACGCCGACAGGGGCAAGAGACCCAGTACTTC.

This clonotype appeared many times. V usage is TRBV12-3 or TRBV12-4 and J usage is TRBJ2-5; no firm D call. V was shortened by 3 bases and J by 1 base, with 12 bases between the two germline ends. The CDR3 sequence is 15 residues long. The CDR3 DNA is TGTGCCAGCAGTTTTTTCGGGCGGAGCCAAGAGACCCAGTACTTC. Residues: CASSFFGRSQETQYF.

This clonotype was seen a few times. The chain couples TRBV4-1 to TRBJ1-6; D possibly corresponds to TRBD1 (5 bases). The CDR3 has 15 amino acids. V gave up 1 base and J gave up 8 bases, with 12 bases separating them. Per germline, CDR1 MGHRA and CDR2 YSYEKL. The chain's CDR3 is CASSQAIGEYSPLHF. The CDR3 region has the DNA TGCGCCAGCAGCCAAGCAATAGGGGAGTATTCACCCCTCCACTTT.

This clonotype has just a few counts. The gene calls are TRBV20-1 and TRBJ2-7; 7 nucleotides agree with TRBD2. The CDR3 is 15 residues long. Germline V gene data show CDR1 as DFQATT and CDR2 as SNEGSKA (reference sequence). With V trimmed by 6 bases and J by 1 base, 12 bases remained unmatched. CDR3 residues: CSAPRSLAESYEQYF. The CDR3 DNA reads as TGCAGTGCCCCTAGGAGTCTAGCGGAGTCCTACGAGCAGTACTTC.

This clonotype was observed many times. In DNA, the CDR3 is TGTGCCAGCAGTGCAGGGGGTTCGGCTTACGAGCAGTACTTC. Its protein is CASSAGGSAYEQYF. The chain uses TRBV12-3 or TRBV12-4 and TRBJ2-7, with 7 bases that match TRBD1. With 5 bases clipped from V and 4 bases from J, the junction kept 8 bases outside the gene matches. CDR3 length: 14 amino acids.